The rows below give T cell receptor beta chains drawn from one sample of a study of blood T cell repertoires in COVID-19. Measured with immunoSEQ multiplex PCR; TCRdb has only the in-frame clones, and not every one. Of approximately 200,000 clones in the sample, 85% to 90% are singletons; the top ten hold 1.2%. Material for sequencing was PBMCs or T cells enriched from blood (not recorded which). The receptors stem from a young man who had recovered from COVID-19. CDR3s leave out the opening cysteine and the closing phenylalanine or tryptophan.

j_call v_call cdr3_aa
TRBJ1-1 TRBV2 ASSLTGTPNTEAF
TRBJ2-1 TRBV4-1 ASSQVVGEEQF
TRBJ2-4 TRBV19 ASSRQGTNIQY
TRBJ2-5 TRBV29-1 SVGLAGVETQY
TRBJ2-7 TRBV4-3 ASSQELAGGTYEQY
TRBJ2-5 TRBV24-1 ATSDTRGQAEETQY
TRBJ2-7 TRBV30 AWANTRGSYEQY
TRBJ2-1 TRBV4-3 ASSQALAGAFNEQF
TRBJ1-2 TRBV4-1 ASSQAQGVHYGYT
TRBJ2-1 TRBV11-2 ASSLVGRSSYNEQF
TRBJ2-1 TRBV11-2 ASSPKGLAGAAYNEQF
TRBJ2-5 TRBV6-5 ASRLGGGVWETQY
TRBJ1-1 TRBV28 ASSMSGTGGRRTEAF
TRBJ1-2 TRBV19 ASRNRGPGYGYT
TRBJ2-7 TRBV29-1 SVESGQETYEQY
TRBJ2-2 TRBV12-2 ASRLKLWDGRVTGELF
TRBJ2-2 TRBV2 ASSGQGVNTGELF
TRBJ2-7 TRBV7-2 ASSLGSGGNEQY
TRBJ1-1 TRBV19 ASFDSISGRDTEAF
TRBJ1-4 TRBV4-1 ASSQDPAGVVEKLF
TRBJ2-7 TRBV5-6 ASRTGVADYYEQY
TRBJ2-1 TRBV5-1 ASSLWTSGYNEQF
TRBJ1-1 TRBV7-2 ASSLVRGTALDEAF
TRBJ1-2 TRBV5-8 ASSLERGRGQDYGYT
TRBJ2-2 TRBV5-1 ASSKDRGRVTGELF
TRBJ2-7 TRBV7-9 ASSLGTGGAREQY
TRBJ1-2 TRBV25-1 ASSEGGYYGYT